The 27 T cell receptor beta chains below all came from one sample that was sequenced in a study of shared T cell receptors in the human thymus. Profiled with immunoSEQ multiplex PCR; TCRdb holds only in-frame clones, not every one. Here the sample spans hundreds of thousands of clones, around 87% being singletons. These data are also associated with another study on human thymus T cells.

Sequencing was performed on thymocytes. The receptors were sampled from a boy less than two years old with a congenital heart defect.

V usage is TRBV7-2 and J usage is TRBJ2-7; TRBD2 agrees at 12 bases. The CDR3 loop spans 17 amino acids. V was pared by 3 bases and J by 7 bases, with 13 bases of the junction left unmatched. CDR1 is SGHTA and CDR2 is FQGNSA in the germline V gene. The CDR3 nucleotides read TGTGCCAGCAGCTTCGTCGACCCGCGACTAGCGGGAGTAGAGCAGTACTTC. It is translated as CASSFVDPRLAGVEQYF.

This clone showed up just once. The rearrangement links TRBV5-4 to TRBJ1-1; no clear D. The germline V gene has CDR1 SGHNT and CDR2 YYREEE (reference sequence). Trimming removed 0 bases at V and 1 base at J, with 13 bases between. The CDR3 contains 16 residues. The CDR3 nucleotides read TGTGCCAGCAGCTTGGTAACGCCGAGCCCGAACACTGAAGCTTTCTTT. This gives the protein CASSLVTPSPNTEAFF.

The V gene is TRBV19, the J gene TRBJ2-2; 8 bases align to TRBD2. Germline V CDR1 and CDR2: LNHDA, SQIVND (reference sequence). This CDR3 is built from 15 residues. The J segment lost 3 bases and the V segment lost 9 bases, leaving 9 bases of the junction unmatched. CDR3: CASQTVRGDTGELFF. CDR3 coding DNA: TGTGCCAGCCAGACCGTGCGGGGGGACACCGGGGAGCTGTTTTTT. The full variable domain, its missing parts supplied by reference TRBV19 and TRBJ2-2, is DGGITQSPKYLFRKEGQNVTLSCEQNLNHDAMYWYRQDPGQGLRLIYYSQIVNDFQKGDIAEGYSVSREKKESFPLTVTSAQKNPTAFYLCASQTVRGDTGELFFGEGSRLTVL.

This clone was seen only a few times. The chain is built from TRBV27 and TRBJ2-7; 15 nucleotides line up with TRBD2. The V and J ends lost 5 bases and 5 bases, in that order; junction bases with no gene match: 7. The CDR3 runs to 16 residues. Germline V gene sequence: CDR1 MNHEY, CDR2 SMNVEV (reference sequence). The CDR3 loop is CASSKGTSGGTNEQYF. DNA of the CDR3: TGTGCCAGCAGTAAGGGGACTAGCGGGGGGACAAACGAGCAGTACTTC.

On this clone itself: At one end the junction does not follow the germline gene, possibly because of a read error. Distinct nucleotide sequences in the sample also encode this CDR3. Here the CDR3 DNA reads TGTGCCAGTAGTGGGTCCGACAGGTACGGTGGAAAACTGTTTTTT. Protein sequence: CASSGSDRYGGKLFF. V usage is TRBV25-1 and J usage is TRBJ1-4; the D gene is possibly TRBD1 (6 bases). This CDR3 has 15 amino acids. Looked up from germline, CDR1 is MGHDK and CDR2 is SYGVNS.

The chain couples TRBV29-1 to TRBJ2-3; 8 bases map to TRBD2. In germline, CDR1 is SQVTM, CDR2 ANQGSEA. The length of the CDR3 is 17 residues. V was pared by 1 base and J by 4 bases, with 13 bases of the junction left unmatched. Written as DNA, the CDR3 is TGCAGCGTTGAAGGGGATGAGCGGGAGAGAGGCGCAGATACGCAGTATTTT. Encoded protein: CSVEGDERERGADTQYF.

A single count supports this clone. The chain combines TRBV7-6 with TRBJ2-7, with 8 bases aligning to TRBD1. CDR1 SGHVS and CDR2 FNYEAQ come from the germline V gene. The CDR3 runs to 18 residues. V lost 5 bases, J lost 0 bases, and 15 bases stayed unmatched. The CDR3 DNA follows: TGTGCCAGCAGCCCGACCCTCGGGGCAGGGGGCCTCTCCTACGAGCAGTACTTC. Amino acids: CASSPTLGAGGLSYEQYF.

The CDR3 reads CASSLSPGSHQPQHF. CDR3 DNA: TGTGCCAGCAGTTTATCTCCAGGGTCCCATCAGCCCCAGCATTTT. The V and J genes are TRBV27 and TRBJ1-5; possibly TRBD1 for D (5 bases). V was trimmed by 0 bases and J by 5 bases, leaving 11 bases between them. Germline CDR1 reads MNHEY; CDR2 reads SMNVEV (reference sequence). The CDR3 is 15 amino acids.

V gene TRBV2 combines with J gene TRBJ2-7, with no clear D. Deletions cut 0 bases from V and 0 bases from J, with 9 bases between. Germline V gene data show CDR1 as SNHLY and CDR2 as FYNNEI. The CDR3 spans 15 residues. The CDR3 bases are TGTGCCAGCAGTGAAGCCCCCGTCAGCTCCTACGAGCAGTACTTC. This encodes CASSEAPVSSYEQYF. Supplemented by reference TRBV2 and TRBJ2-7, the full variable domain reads EPEVTQTPSHQVTQMGQEVILRCVPISNHLYFYWYRQILGQKVEFLVSFYNNEISEKSEIFDDQFSVERPDGSNFTLKIRSTKLEDSAMYFCASSEAPVSSYEQYFGPGTRLTVT.

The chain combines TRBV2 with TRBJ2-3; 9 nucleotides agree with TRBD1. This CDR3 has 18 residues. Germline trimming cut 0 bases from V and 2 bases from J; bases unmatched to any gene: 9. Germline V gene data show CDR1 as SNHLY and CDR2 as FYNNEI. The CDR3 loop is CASSEALRQGGITDTQYF. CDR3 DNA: TGTGCCAGCAGTGAAGCGCTTCGACAGGGGGGTATCACAGATACGCAGTATTTT.

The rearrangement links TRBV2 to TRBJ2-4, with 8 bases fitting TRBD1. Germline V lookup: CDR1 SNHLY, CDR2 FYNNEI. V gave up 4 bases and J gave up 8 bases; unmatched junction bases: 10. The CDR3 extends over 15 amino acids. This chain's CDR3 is CASSGTRQGLDIQYF. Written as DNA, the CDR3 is TGTGCCAGCAGTGGTACGAGACAGGGGCTGGACATTCAGTACTTC.

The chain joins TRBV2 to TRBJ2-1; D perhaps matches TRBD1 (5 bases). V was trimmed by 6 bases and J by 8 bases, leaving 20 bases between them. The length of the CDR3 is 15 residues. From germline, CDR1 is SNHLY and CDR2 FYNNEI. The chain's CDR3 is CASSIDSESVHEQFF. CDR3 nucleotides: TGTGCCAGCAGCATTGACAGTGAAAGTGTCCATGAGCAGTTCTTC. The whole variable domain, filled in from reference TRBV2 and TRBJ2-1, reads EPEVTQTPSHQVTQMGQEVILRCVPISNHLYFYWYRQILGQKVEFLVSFYNNEISEKSEIFDDQFSVERPDGSNFTLKIRSTKLEDSAMYFCASSIDSESVHEQFFGPGTRLTVL.

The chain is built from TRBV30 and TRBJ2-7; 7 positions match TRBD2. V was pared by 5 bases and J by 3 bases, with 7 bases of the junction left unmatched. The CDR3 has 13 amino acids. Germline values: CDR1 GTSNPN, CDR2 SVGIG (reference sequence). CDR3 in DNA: TGTGCCTGGGCCGGGACTACCGTCTACGAGCAGTACTTC. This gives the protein CAWAGTTVYEQYF.

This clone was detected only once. The CDR3, as DNA: TGTGCCAGAGGACAGGGTGTTATGCATGAGCAGTTCTTC. Translated: CARGQGVMHEQFF. This chain uses TRBV5-8 with TRBJ2-1, with 8 bases identical to TRBD1. The CDR3 extends over 13 amino acids. The V and J ends lost 8 bases and 8 bases, in that order; junction bases with no gene match: 9. The V gene's germline CDR1 is SGHTS and CDR2 YDEGEE.

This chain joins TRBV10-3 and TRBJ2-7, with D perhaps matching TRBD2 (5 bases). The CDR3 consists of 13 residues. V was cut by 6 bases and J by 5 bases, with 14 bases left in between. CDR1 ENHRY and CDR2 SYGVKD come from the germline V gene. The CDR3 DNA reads TGTGCCATCAGACCCTCGGGGAACGACGAGCAGTACTTC. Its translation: CAIRPSGNDEQYF.

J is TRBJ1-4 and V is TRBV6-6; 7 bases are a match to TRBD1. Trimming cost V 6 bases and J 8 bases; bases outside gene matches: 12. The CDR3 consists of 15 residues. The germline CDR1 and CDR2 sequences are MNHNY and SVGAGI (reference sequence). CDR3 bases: TGTGCCAGCAGCGAAATTACAGGGGACGGAGAAAAACTGTTTTTT. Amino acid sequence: CASSEITGDGEKLFF.

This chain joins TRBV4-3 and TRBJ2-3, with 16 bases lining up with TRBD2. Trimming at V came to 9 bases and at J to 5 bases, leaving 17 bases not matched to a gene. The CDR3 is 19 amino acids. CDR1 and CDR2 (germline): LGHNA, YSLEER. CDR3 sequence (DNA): TGCGCCAGTAGACGGGGACTAGCGGGAGGGCCCTCTTACCGAGATACGCAGTATTTT. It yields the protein CASRRGLAGGPSYRDTQYF.

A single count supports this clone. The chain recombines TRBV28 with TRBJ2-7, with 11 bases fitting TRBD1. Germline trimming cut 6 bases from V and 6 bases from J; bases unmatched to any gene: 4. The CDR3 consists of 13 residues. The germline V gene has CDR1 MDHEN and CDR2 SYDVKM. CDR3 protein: CASRAGTGGEQYF. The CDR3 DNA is TGTGCCAGCAGGGCCGGGACAGGGGGCGAGCAGTACTTC.

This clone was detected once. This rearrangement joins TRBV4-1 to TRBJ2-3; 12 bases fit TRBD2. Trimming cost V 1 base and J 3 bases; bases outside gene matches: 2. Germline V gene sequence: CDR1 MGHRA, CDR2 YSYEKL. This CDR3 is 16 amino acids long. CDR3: CASSQGLAGVTDTQYF. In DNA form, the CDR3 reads TGCGCCAGCAGCCAAGGACTAGCGGGAGTAACAGATACGCAGTATTTT.

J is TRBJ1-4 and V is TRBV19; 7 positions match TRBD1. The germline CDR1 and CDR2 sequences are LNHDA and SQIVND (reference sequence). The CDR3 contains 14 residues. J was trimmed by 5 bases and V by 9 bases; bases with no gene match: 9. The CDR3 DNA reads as TGTGCCAGCTCTTACAGGGGCCCCAATGAAAAACTGTTTTTT. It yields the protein CASSYRGPNEKLFF.

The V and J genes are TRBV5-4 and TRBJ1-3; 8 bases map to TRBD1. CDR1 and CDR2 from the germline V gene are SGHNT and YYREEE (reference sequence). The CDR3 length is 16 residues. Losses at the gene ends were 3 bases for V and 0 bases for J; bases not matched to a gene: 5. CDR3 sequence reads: CASSSVTGDSGNTIYF. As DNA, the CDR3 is TGTGCCAGCAGCTCCGTGACAGGGGACTCTGGAAACACCATATATTTT.

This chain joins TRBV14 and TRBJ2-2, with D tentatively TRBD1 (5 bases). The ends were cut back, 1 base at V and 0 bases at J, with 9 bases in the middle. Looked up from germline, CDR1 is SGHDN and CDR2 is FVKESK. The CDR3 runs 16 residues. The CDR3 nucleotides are TGTGCCAGCAGCCAAGTCAGGGAAACGAACACCGGGGAGCTGTTTTTT. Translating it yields CASSQVRETNTGELFF.

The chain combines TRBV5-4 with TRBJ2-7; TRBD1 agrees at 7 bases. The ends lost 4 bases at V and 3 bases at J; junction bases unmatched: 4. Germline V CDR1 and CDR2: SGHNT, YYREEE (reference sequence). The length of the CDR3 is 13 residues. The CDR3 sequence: CASSRGTDYEQYF. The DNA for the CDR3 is TGTGCCAGCAGCAGGGGGACAGACTACGAGCAGTACTTC.

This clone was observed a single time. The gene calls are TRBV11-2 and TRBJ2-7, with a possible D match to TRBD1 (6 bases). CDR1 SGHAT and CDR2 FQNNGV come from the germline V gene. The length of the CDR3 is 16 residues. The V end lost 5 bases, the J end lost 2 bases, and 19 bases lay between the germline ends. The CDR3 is CASSPPVGDKTYEQYF. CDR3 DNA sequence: TGTGCCAGCAGCCCCCCCGTTGGGGACAAGACCTACGAGCAGTACTTC. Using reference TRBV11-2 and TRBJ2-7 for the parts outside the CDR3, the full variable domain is EAGVAQSPRYKIIEKRQSVAFWCNPISGHATLYWYQQILGQGPKLLIQFQNNGVVDDSQLPKDRFSAERLKGVDSTLKIQPAKLEDSAVYLCASSPPVGDKTYEQYFGPGTRLTVT.

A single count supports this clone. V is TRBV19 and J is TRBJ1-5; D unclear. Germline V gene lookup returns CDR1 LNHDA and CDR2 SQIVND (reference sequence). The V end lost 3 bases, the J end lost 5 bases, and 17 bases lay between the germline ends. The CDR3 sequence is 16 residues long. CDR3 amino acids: CASSISGRGLDQPQHF. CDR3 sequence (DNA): TGTGCCAGTAGTATCAGTGGGCGGGGTTTAGATCAGCCCCAGCATTTT.

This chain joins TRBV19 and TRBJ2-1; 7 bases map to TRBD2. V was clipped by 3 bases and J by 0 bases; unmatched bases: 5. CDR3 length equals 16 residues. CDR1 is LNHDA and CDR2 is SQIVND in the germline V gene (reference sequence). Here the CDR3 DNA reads TGTGCCAGTAGTATCAGCGGGGTACTCTCCTACAATGAGCAGTTCTTC. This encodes CASSISGVLSYNEQFF. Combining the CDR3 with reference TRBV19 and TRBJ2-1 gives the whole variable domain DGGITQSPKYLFRKEGQNVTLSCEQNLNHDAMYWYRQDPGQGLRLIYYSQIVNDFQKGDIAEGYSVSREKKESFPLTVTSAQKNPTAFYLCASSISGVLSYNEQFFGPGTRLTVL.

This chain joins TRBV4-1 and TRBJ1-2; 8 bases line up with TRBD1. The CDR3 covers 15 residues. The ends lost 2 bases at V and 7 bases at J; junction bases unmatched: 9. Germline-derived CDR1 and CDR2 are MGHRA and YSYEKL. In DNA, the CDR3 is TGCGCCAGCAGCCAAATGACAGGGGCGAGGGGTGGCTACACCTTC. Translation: CASSQMTGARGGYTF.